These T cell receptor beta chains were read from a single sample in a study of blood T cell repertoires in COVID-19. TCRdb's copy holds only in-frame clones and misses some; the assay was immunoSEQ multiplex PCR. The table records about 76,000 clones, approximately 86% of them present only once. Sequences were obtained from peripheral blood. The source is a human donor in a cohort sampled during active COVID-19. Each CDR3 is given with its conserved first and last residue. A D gene is named only where the DNA matches it firmly. For some rows the clone size is stated as once, few or many, or as a class when expanded; others skip it.

v_call: TRBV29-1
clone_size: few
j_call: TRBJ1-1
d_call: TRBD1
cdr3_aa: CSVAGGRNTEAFF
cdr3_nt: TGCAGCGTAGCAGGGGGCCGGAACACTGAAGCTTTCTTT

v_call: TRBV19
clone_size: NA
j_call: TRBJ2-2
d_call: NA
cdr3_aa: CASRSQGGAGAPRGTGELFF
cdr3_nt: TGTGCCAGTAGATCGCAGGGGGGAGCGGGAGCGCCCCGGGGCACCGGGGAGCTGTTTTTT

v_call: TRBV3-1/TRBV3-2
clone_size: NA
j_call: TRBJ2-5
d_call: NA
cdr3_aa: CASSQDFRAQYF
cdr3_nt: TGTGCCAGCAGCCAAGATTTCAGGGCCCAGTACTTC

v_call: TRBV6-6
clone_size: few
j_call: TRBJ1-1
d_call: NA
cdr3_aa: CASLGAGNTEAFF
cdr3_nt: TGTGCCAGCCTAGGGGCAGGGAACACTGAAGCTTTCTTT

v_call: TRBV28
clone_size: NA
j_call: TRBJ2-7
d_call: TRBD2
cdr3_aa: CASSLLREGLEQYF
cdr3_nt: TGTGCCAGCAGTTTACTGCGGGAGGGCCTCGAGCAGTACTTC

v_call: TRBV19
clone_size: NA
j_call: TRBJ2-1
d_call: NA
cdr3_aa: CASSKHNNEQFF
cdr3_nt: TGTGCCAGTAGTAAACACAACAATGAGCAGTTCTTC

v_call: TRBV4-1
clone_size: NA
j_call: TRBJ2-1
d_call: TRBD2
cdr3_aa: CASSQLASGSSYNEQFF
cdr3_nt: TGCGCCAGCAGCCAATTGGCTAGCGGGAGCTCCTACAATGAGCAGTTCTTC

v_call: TRBV6-5
clone_size: NA
j_call: TRBJ1-2
d_call: TRBD1
cdr3_aa: CASSPGQRNYGYTF
cdr3_nt: TGTGCCAGCAGCCCGGGACAGAGAAACTATGGCTACACCTTC

v_call: TRBV19
clone_size: NA
j_call: TRBJ2-1
d_call: NA
cdr3_aa: CASNNVVQGRDEQFF
cdr3_nt: TGTGCCAGTAATAATGTCGTACAGGGTAGGGATGAGCAGTTCTTC

v_call: TRBV27
clone_size: NA
j_call: TRBJ2-1
d_call: TRBD1
cdr3_aa: CASSSLGTGRVNEQFF
cdr3_nt: TGTGCCAGCAGCTCCTTAGGGACAGGGAGGGTGAATGAGCAGTTCTTC

v_call: TRBV7-8
clone_size: NA
j_call: TRBJ2-3
d_call: NA
cdr3_aa: CASSLWGGGADTQYF
cdr3_nt: TGTGCCAGCAGCTTATGGGGTGGAGGTGCAGATACGCAGTATTTT

v_call: TRBV11-2
clone_size: NA
j_call: TRBJ2-3
d_call: TRBD2
cdr3_aa: CASRALRGGNTDTQYF
cdr3_nt: TGTGCCAGCAGAGCTCTCCGGGGAGGGAACACAGATACGCAGTATTTT

v_call: TRBV7-9
clone_size: NA
j_call: TRBJ2-7
d_call: TRBD1
cdr3_aa: CAGQTGGEQYF
cdr3_nt: TGTGCCGGCCAAACAGGGGGCGAGCAGTACTTC

v_call: TRBV9
clone_size: NA
j_call: TRBJ1-5
d_call: NA
cdr3_aa: CASSVGWRRPQPQHF
cdr3_nt: TGTGCCAGCAGCGTAGGATGGAGAAGGCCACAGCCCCAGCATTTT

v_call: TRBV7-2
clone_size: NA
j_call: TRBJ1-1
d_call: NA
cdr3_aa: CASSLNFWRTEAFF
cdr3_nt: TGTGCCAGCAGCTTAAATTTCTGGAGAACTGAAGCTTTCTTT

v_call: TRBV28
clone_size: once
j_call: TRBJ2-3
d_call: NA
cdr3_aa: CASRAMRLAGTDTQYF
cdr3_nt: TGTGCCAGCAGGGCCATGAGGCTAGCAGGCACAGATACGCAGTATTTT

v_call: TRBV2
clone_size: NA
j_call: TRBJ2-1
d_call: TRBD2
cdr3_aa: CASSEAGRTRRAEFF
cdr3_nt: TGTGCCAGCAGTGAAGCGGGGCGGACTAGACGGGCGGAGTTCTTC

v_call: TRBV7-9
clone_size: NA
j_call: TRBJ1-2
d_call: TRBD1
cdr3_aa: CASSLETTGAGYGYTF
cdr3_nt: TGTGCCAGCAGCTTAGAAACCACAGGGGCAGGCTATGGCTACACCTTC

v_call: TRBV4-1
clone_size: NA
j_call: TRBJ2-1
d_call: TRBD2
cdr3_aa: CASSQRTSGLYNEQFF
cdr3_nt: TGCGCCAGCAGCCAACGGACTAGCGGGCTATACAATGAGCAGTTCTTC

v_call: TRBV2
clone_size: NA
j_call: TRBJ1-5
d_call: NA
cdr3_aa: CASSPERGNQPQHF
cdr3_nt: TGTGCCAGCAGTCCCGAGAGGGGCAATCAGCCCCAGCATTTT

v_call: TRBV11-3
clone_size: NA
j_call: TRBJ1-3
d_call: NA
cdr3_aa: CASSLTGLRNTIYF
cdr3_nt: TGTGCCAGCAGCTTGACAGGACTCCGAAACACCATATATTTT

v_call: TRBV28
clone_size: NA
j_call: TRBJ2-1
d_call: NA
cdr3_aa: CASSRIGQASGRGFF
cdr3_nt: TGTGCCAGCAGTAGAATAGGACAGGCCAGCGGGAGAGGGTTCTTC

v_call: TRBV6-5
clone_size: NA
j_call: TRBJ2-7
d_call: TRBD1
cdr3_aa: CASSYQDRDDEQYF
cdr3_nt: TGTGCCAGCAGTTACCAGGACAGGGATGACGAGCAGTACTTC

v_call: TRBV9
clone_size: NA
j_call: TRBJ2-2
d_call: NA
cdr3_aa: CASSVTQNTGELFF
cdr3_nt: TGTGCCAGCAGCGTAACTCAGAACACCGGGGAGCTGTTTTTT